This TCR beta chain was captured by sequencing in a study of T cell repertoires in cytomegalovirus infection. Study background: Recently identified HLA-C-restricted CMV epitopes and well-studied HLA-B-restricted CMV epitopes were used by the study. Matching HLA type, along with CMV infection, was indicated by public TCR beta signatures.

The CDR3 extends over 14 amino acids. V lost 0 bases and J lost 4, with 8 bases in between. The V gene's germline CDR1 is SGDLS and CDR2 YYNGEE. General study results and limits: In two of eight donors, the top clonotype was HLA-C-restricted CMV-specific.

In its sample, this clonotype was seen once. Antigen: not known. In TCRdb, the reads were re-called with MiXCR into one record per CDR3 protein. The sample holds 300,000 to 400,000 distinct CDR3 sequences, 25% to 30% seen once. The sample consisted of cultured PBMCs, taken from culture after CMV antigen stimulation. The clonotype originates from a human donor in good health (CMV status not recorded). Some clones in this sample may be carry-over from other donors' samples. This sequence joins TRBV9 and TRBJ1-5; D not resolved. CDR3 coding DNA: TGTGCCAGCAGCGTAGGCCCGGCTAATCAGCCCCAGCATTTT. Translating gives CASSVGPANQPQHF.